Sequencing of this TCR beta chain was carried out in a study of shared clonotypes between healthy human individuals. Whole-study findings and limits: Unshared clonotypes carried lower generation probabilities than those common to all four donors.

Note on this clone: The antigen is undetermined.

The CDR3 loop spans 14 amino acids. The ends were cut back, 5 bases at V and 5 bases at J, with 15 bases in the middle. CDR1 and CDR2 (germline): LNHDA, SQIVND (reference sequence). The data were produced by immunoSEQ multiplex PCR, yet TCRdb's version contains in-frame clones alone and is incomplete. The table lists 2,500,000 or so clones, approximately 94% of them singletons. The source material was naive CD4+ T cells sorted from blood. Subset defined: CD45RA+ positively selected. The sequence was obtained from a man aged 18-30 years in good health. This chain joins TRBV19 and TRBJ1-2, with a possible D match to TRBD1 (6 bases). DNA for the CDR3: TGTGCCAGTAGTGCCCACAGGGAAGTTTATGGCTACACCTTC. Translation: CASSAHREVYGYTF.